A selection of T cell receptor beta chains follows, all from one sample in a study of response to subunit inactivated influenza vaccine. MiXCR, run by TCRdb on the RT-PCR reads, gives a single entry per CDR3 protein. The table shows over 750,000 distinct CDR3 sequences, with 21% occurring only once. Sequencing used PBMCs from blood, obtained more than 4 days after vaccination. These receptor sequences come from a middle-aged man who received an inactivated influenza vaccine. Both conserved end residues are part of each CDR3. The D gene is left open where the match is weak. Clone size, where shown, is once, few, many, or a class for clones that have expanded.

TRBJ2-7 | - | TRBV29-1 | once | CSVELGANSYEQYF | TGCAGCGTTGAACTGGGGGCAAATTCCTACGAGCAGTACTTC
TRBJ2-1 | TRBD1 | TRBV4-3 | few | CASSQVPPSGTGFSEQFF | TGCGCCAGCAGCCAAGTTCCCCCATCCGGGACAGGCTTTAGTGAGCAGTTCTTC
TRBJ2-7 | - | TRBV20-1 | - | CSASGSVSYEQYF | TGCAGTGCTAGCGGGAGCGTCTCCTACGAGCAGTACTTC
TRBJ2-1 | TRBD2 | TRBV19 | - | CASSPLGLALNEQFF | TGTGCCAGTAGTCCTTTGGGACTAGCGCTAAATGAGCAGTTCTTC
TRBJ1-5 | - | TRBV28 | - | CASSQARKPQHF | TGTGCCAGCAGCCAAGCGCGGAAGCCCCAGCATTTT
TRBJ2-5 | - | TRBV24-1 | - | CATSDLSGERETQYF | TGTGCCACCAGTGATTTATCAGGGGAGAGGGAGACCCAGTACTTC
TRBJ1-1 | - | TRBV5-1 | few | CASRGLGSYTEAFF | TGCGCCAGCAGAGGGTTGGGGAGTTATACTGAAGCTTTCTTT
TRBJ2-7 | - | TRBV20-1 | - | CSAAPMRGYEQYF | TGCAGTGCAGCACCTATGAGGGGCTACGAGCAGTACTTC
TRBJ1-5 | - | TRBV15 | - | CATSSRGGYAGRVGNQPQHF | TGTGCCACCAGCAGCCGAGGCGGTTATGCAGGGAGGGTTGGCAATCAGCCCCAGCATTTT
TRBJ2-7 | TRBD2 | TRBV20-1 | many | CSARKRGGAYEQYF | TGCAGTGCTAGAAAGCGCGGGGGGGCCTACGAGCAGTACTTC
TRBJ2-7 | - | TRBV28 | few | CASSTGAPQFYEQYF | TGTGCCAGCAGTACGGGGGCACCACAGTTCTACGAGCAGTACTTC
TRBJ2-2 | TRBD2 | TRBV4-3 | - | CASSQDSWQREIGELFF | TGCGCCAGCAGCCAAGATAGCTGGCAGCGGGAAATCGGGGAGCTGTTTTTT
TRBJ2-4 | - | TRBV6-6 | - | CASSSLSTDPQYF | TGTGCCAGCAGTTCGTTGAGCACGGACCCACAGTACTTC
TRBJ2-4 | TRBD2 | TRBV5-1 | few | CASSLLGLAGEGSKNIQYF | TGCGCCAGCAGCTTGCTCGGACTAGCGGGAGAGGGGAGCAAAAACATTCAGTACTTC
TRBJ1-4 | - | TRBV20-1 | many | CSARDGAGTASEKLFF | TGCAGTGCTAGAGATGGAGCAGGGACTGCAAGTGAAAAACTGTTTTTT
TRBJ2-7 | - | TRBV20-1 | - | CSAPFTGYEQYF | TGCAGTGCGCCGTTCACGGGGTACGAGCAGTACTTC